These T cell receptor beta chains were read from a single sample in a study of blood T cell repertoires in COVID-19. The data were produced by immunoSEQ multiplex PCR, yet TCRdb's version contains in-frame clones alone and is incomplete. The table has a few hundred thousand clones, about 89% seen once. Material for sequencing was peripheral blood. The receptors shown here come from a man aged 18 to 35 who had recovered from COVID-19. Each CDR3 is given with its conserved first and last residue. D genes are given only for firm matches. Size tells how often a clone was seen (once, few, many) or the class of an expanded clone, and some rows leave it out.

CDR3 DNA: TGTGCCAGCAGTTACACGGAGGGTTTTGAGCAGTTCTTC
CDR3 protein: CASSYTEGFEQFF
J gene: TRBJ2-1
clone size: once
D gene: NA
V gene: TRBV6-5

CDR3 DNA: TGTGCCAGCAGCCACGGGGAATCACCCCTCCACTTT
CDR3 protein: CASSHGESPLHF
J gene: TRBJ1-6
clone size: NA
D gene: NA
V gene: TRBV3-1/TRBV3-2

CDR3 DNA: TGTGCCAGCAGCGGTAGGCTGACTAGCGACAATGAGCAGTTCTTC
CDR3 protein: CASSGRLTSDNEQFF
J gene: TRBJ2-1
clone size: NA
D gene: TRBD2
V gene: TRBV5-8

CDR3 DNA: TGTGCCAGCAGACGGGGACAGGGAGGAGAGACCCAGTACTTC
CDR3 protein: CASRRGQGGETQYF
J gene: TRBJ2-5
clone size: NA
D gene: TRBD1
V gene: TRBV6-5

CDR3 DNA: TGCGCCAGCAGCAAGGGACAGGGCACCGGGGAGCTGTTTTTT
CDR3 protein: CASSKGQGTGELFF
J gene: TRBJ2-2
clone size: NA
D gene: TRBD1
V gene: TRBV10-2

CDR3 DNA: TGTGCCAGTAGTTCGACTAGCGGGAGGAACAATGAGCAGTTCTTC
CDR3 protein: CASSSTSGRNNEQFF
J gene: TRBJ2-1
clone size: NA
D gene: TRBD2
V gene: TRBV19

CDR3 DNA: TGTGCCAGCTCAATTGACAGGTCCTGGGGCTACACCTTC
CDR3 protein: CASSIDRSWGYTF
J gene: TRBJ1-2
clone size: NA
D gene: NA
V gene: TRBV18

CDR3 DNA: TGTGCTAGTGGTTTACCGGGACAGTACGAGCAGTACTTC
CDR3 protein: CASGLPGQYEQYF
J gene: TRBJ2-7
clone size: NA
D gene: TRBD1
V gene: TRBV12-5

CDR3 DNA: TGTGCCAGCAGCCGCCCGGGGACAGCCTCTGGAAACACCATATATTTT
CDR3 protein: CASSRPGTASGNTIYF
J gene: TRBJ1-3
clone size: once
D gene: TRBD1
V gene: TRBV14

CDR3 DNA: TGTGCCAGCAGCCACGCCACCGGGACATATAGCAGCACAGATACGCAGTATTTT
CDR3 protein: CASSHATGTYSSTDTQYF
J gene: TRBJ2-3
clone size: NA
D gene: NA
V gene: TRBV3-1/TRBV3-2

CDR3 DNA: TGTGCCAGCTCACCACGCGACGGGACCTACGAGCAGTACTTC
CDR3 protein: CASSPRDGTYEQYF
J gene: TRBJ2-7
clone size: NA
D gene: NA
V gene: TRBV18

CDR3 DNA: TGTGCCAGCAGCCCCCTAGCGGGAGGGTTAGCGAATGAGCAGTTCTTC
CDR3 protein: CASSPLAGGLANEQFF
J gene: TRBJ2-1
clone size: NA
D gene: TRBD2
V gene: TRBV13

CDR3 DNA: TGTGCCAGTAGTATTATACTAGCGGGTGTCAGCACAGATACGCAGTATTTT
CDR3 protein: CASSIILAGVSTDTQYF
J gene: TRBJ2-3
clone size: NA
D gene: TRBD2
V gene: TRBV19

CDR3 DNA: TGCAGCGTACAGATCACAAACTCTGGAAACACCATATATTTT
CDR3 protein: CSVQITNSGNTIYF
J gene: TRBJ1-3
clone size: NA
D gene: NA
V gene: TRBV29-1

CDR3 DNA: TGTGCCAGCAGTTTATCCCAGGGTTCTGGAAACACCATATATTTT
CDR3 protein: CASSLSQGSGNTIYF
J gene: TRBJ1-3
clone size: NA
D gene: NA
V gene: TRBV27

CDR3 DNA: TGTGCCAGTAGTATCGGGACAGGGAGGGCTTATAGCAATCAGCCCCAGCATTTT
CDR3 protein: CASSIGTGRAYSNQPQHF
J gene: TRBJ1-5
clone size: NA
D gene: TRBD1
V gene: TRBV19

CDR3 DNA: TGCGCCAGCAGCCAAGGACAGCAGGGGCAAAATGAAAAACTGTTTTTT
CDR3 protein: CASSQGQQGQNEKLFF
J gene: TRBJ1-4
clone size: NA
D gene: NA
V gene: TRBV4-3

CDR3 DNA: TGTGCCAGCTCACTACCGGACAGGGCGGGCGACACCGGGGAGCTGTTTTTT
CDR3 protein: CASSLPDRAGDTGELFF
J gene: TRBJ2-2
clone size: NA
D gene: TRBD1
V gene: TRBV18

CDR3 DNA: TGCAGTGCTCTCAGTAACACTGAAGCTTTCTTT
CDR3 protein: CSALSNTEAFF
J gene: TRBJ1-1
clone size: NA
D gene: NA
V gene: TRBV20-1

CDR3 DNA: TGTGCCAGCAGTCCCACGGGTAGGCAAGATACGCAGTATTTT
CDR3 protein: CASSPTGRQDTQYF
J gene: TRBJ2-3
clone size: NA
D gene: NA
V gene: TRBV27

CDR3 DNA: TGCAGTGCTCAACAAGAGACCCAGTACTTC
CDR3 protein: CSAQQETQYF
J gene: TRBJ2-5
clone size: NA
D gene: NA
V gene: TRBV20-1

CDR3 DNA: TGTGCCAGCAGCGTAGATCTAGCCAGCAATGAGCAGTTCTTC
CDR3 protein: CASSVDLASNEQFF
J gene: TRBJ2-1
clone size: NA
D gene: NA
V gene: TRBV9

CDR3 DNA: TGTGCCAGCAGCTCCTACCCTAGCACCACAGATACGCAGTATTTT
CDR3 protein: CASSSYPSTTDTQYF
J gene: TRBJ2-3
clone size: NA
D gene: NA
V gene: TRBV9

CDR3 DNA: TGTGCCAGCAGCGACAGCCTGGATACGCAGTATTTT
CDR3 protein: CASSDSLDTQYF
J gene: TRBJ2-3
clone size: NA
D gene: NA
V gene: TRBV7-9

CDR3 DNA: TGTGCCAGCTCACCAAAGGAGGGCTCTGGAAACACCATATATTTT
CDR3 protein: CASSPKEGSGNTIYF
J gene: TRBJ1-3
clone size: many
D gene: NA
V gene: TRBV18

CDR3 DNA: TGTGCCAGCAGTTACTCTGCGCTCTTCACCGGGGAGCTGTTTTTT
CDR3 protein: CASSYSALFTGELFF
J gene: TRBJ2-2
clone size: NA
D gene: NA
V gene: TRBV6-2/TRBV6-3

CDR3 DNA: TGTGCCAGCAGCTTGACCTCGGGAGGCCTAGAGCAGTTCTTC
CDR3 protein: CASSLTSGGLEQFF
J gene: TRBJ2-1
clone size: NA
D gene: TRBD2
V gene: TRBV5-4

CDR3 DNA: TGTGCCAGCAGCGGGGGGGGCACAGATACGCAGTATTTT
CDR3 protein: CASSGGGTDTQYF
J gene: TRBJ2-3
clone size: NA
D gene: TRBD2
V gene: TRBV5-4

CDR3 DNA: TGCGCCAGCAGCGCCGGGACAGGGGGATACAGAGCTTTCTTT
CDR3 protein: CASSAGTGGYRAFF
J gene: TRBJ1-1
clone size: NA
D gene: TRBD1
V gene: TRBV5-1

CDR3 DNA: TGTGCCAGCAGCGAAGGGAGAGGAATCACAGATACGCAGTATTTT
CDR3 protein: CASSEGRGITDTQYF
J gene: TRBJ2-3
clone size: NA
D gene: NA
V gene: TRBV13

CDR3 DNA: TGCGCCAGCAGTCAATCCAGGGGGCGGCCAACTAATGAAAAACTGTTTTTT
CDR3 protein: CASSQSRGRPTNEKLFF
J gene: TRBJ1-4
clone size: NA
D gene: TRBD1
V gene: TRBV23-1

CDR3 DNA: TGTGCCAGCAGCAGGGACAGCGGTGCAACTAATGAAAAACTGTTTTTT
CDR3 protein: CASSRDSGATNEKLFF
J gene: TRBJ1-4
clone size: NA
D gene: TRBD1
V gene: TRBV5-4

CDR3 DNA: TGTGCCAGCAGCCCCCCGCTACAGGGTCTAGATGAGCAGTTCTTC
CDR3 protein: CASSPPLQGLDEQFF
J gene: TRBJ2-1
clone size: NA
D gene: NA
V gene: TRBV7-9

CDR3 DNA: TGTGCCAGCAGCGGGCCCTCTGGGGCCAACGTCCTGACTTTC
CDR3 protein: CASSGPSGANVLTF
J gene: TRBJ2-6
clone size: NA
D gene: NA
V gene: TRBV9

CDR3 DNA: TGTGCCATCAGTGCAGGTGGGGGAGGGCTCGGTGGCACTGAAGCTTTCTTT
CDR3 protein: CAISAGGGGLGGTEAFF
J gene: TRBJ1-1
clone size: NA
D gene: NA
V gene: TRBV10-3

CDR3 DNA: TGTGCCACCAGCAAGGATCGCGGGGGTAGCAATCAGCCCCAGCATTTT
CDR3 protein: CATSKDRGGSNQPQHF
J gene: TRBJ1-5
clone size: NA
D gene: NA
V gene: TRBV15

CDR3 DNA: TGTGCCAGCAGTGACGGCTACAGGGCCGGCGATGAAAAACTGTTTTTT
CDR3 protein: CASSDGYRAGDEKLFF
J gene: TRBJ1-4
clone size: NA
D gene: NA
V gene: TRBV2

CDR3 DNA: TGCAGCGTTGAAGATCTCGTCAGGGGGCCCTATGGCTACACCTTC
CDR3 protein: CSVEDLVRGPYGYTF
J gene: TRBJ1-2
clone size: NA
D gene: TRBD1
V gene: TRBV29-1

CDR3 DNA: TGTGCCAGCAGTTCAGGACAGGGGGCTGTTCAGACCCAGTACTTC
CDR3 protein: CASSSGQGAVQTQYF
J gene: TRBJ2-5
clone size: NA
D gene: TRBD1
V gene: TRBV6-5

CDR3 DNA: TGTGCCAGCAGTTACCGAGGGGCTAGCGACCCCTACGAGCAGTACTTC
CDR3 protein: CASSYRGASDPYEQYF
J gene: TRBJ2-7
clone size: NA
D gene: NA
V gene: TRBV6-5

CDR3 DNA: TGTGCCAGCAGAGTCCCGGGACAGGGCCCCTATGGCTACACCTTC
CDR3 protein: CASRVPGQGPYGYTF
J gene: TRBJ1-2
clone size: NA
D gene: TRBD1
V gene: TRBV2

CDR3 DNA: TGTGCCAGCAGCCAAGAGGGAGGGACCTACGAGCAGTACTTC
CDR3 protein: CASSQEGGTYEQYF
J gene: TRBJ2-7
clone size: NA
D gene: TRBD2
V gene: TRBV3-1/TRBV3-2

CDR3 DNA: TGTGCCAGCAGGAAGGGACAGGGCCTCTATGGCTACACCTTC
CDR3 protein: CASRKGQGLYGYTF
J gene: TRBJ1-2
clone size: NA
D gene: TRBD1
V gene: TRBV27

CDR3 DNA: TGCGCCAGCAGCTTGGACTCAGGGGCCGTCTATGGCTACACCTTC
CDR3 protein: CASSLDSGAVYGYTF
J gene: TRBJ1-2
clone size: NA
D gene: NA
V gene: TRBV5-1

CDR3 DNA: TGTGCCACCAGCAGAGTTATCGACAGGGAACTGTTTTTT
CDR3 protein: CATSRVIDRELFF
J gene: TRBJ1-4
clone size: NA
D gene: TRBD1
V gene: TRBV15

CDR3 DNA: TGTGCCAGTAGTATGAGGGTTTCTGGGGCCAACGTCCTGACTTTC
CDR3 protein: CASSMRVSGANVLTF
J gene: TRBJ2-6
clone size: NA
D gene: NA
V gene: TRBV19

CDR3 DNA: TGTGCCAGCAGCTTGTCGTCCCACGAGCAGTACTTC
CDR3 protein: CASSLSSHEQYF
J gene: TRBJ2-7
clone size: NA
D gene: NA
V gene: TRBV7-2

CDR3 DNA: TGTGCCAGTAGTATAGGAGCCGGGGTATCGGGGGCCAACGTCCTGACTTTC
CDR3 protein: CASSIGAGVSGANVLTF
J gene: TRBJ2-6
clone size: NA
D gene: NA
V gene: TRBV19

CDR3 DNA: TGTGCCAGCAGCTTAAACCCCGGCTACGAGCAGTACTTC
CDR3 protein: CASSLNPGYEQYF
J gene: TRBJ2-7
clone size: NA
D gene: NA
V gene: TRBV7-3

CDR3 DNA: TGTGCCAGCAGCCAAGGAGTCTTCTATGGCTACACCTTC
CDR3 protein: CASSQGVFYGYTF
J gene: TRBJ1-2
clone size: NA
D gene: NA
V gene: TRBV3-1/TRBV3-2

CDR3 DNA: TGTGCCAGCAGCGATCCAGGGTACTATGGCTACACCTTC
CDR3 protein: CASSDPGYYGYTF
J gene: TRBJ1-2
clone size: NA
D gene: NA
V gene: TRBV27

CDR3 DNA: TGTGCCAGCAGCCAAGTGGGGACTAGCGGCTTCAGAGATACGCAGTATTTT
CDR3 protein: CASSQVGTSGFRDTQYF
J gene: TRBJ2-3
clone size: NA
D gene: TRBD2
V gene: TRBV4-2

CDR3 DNA: TGCAGCGTTGAAGATTCCAGGGGTGGAGTATACGAGCAGTACTTC
CDR3 protein: CSVEDSRGGVYEQYF
J gene: TRBJ2-7
clone size: NA
D gene: NA
V gene: TRBV29-1

CDR3 DNA: TGTGCCAGCAGCCACCCGGACAGTAAAGCTTTCTTT
CDR3 protein: CASSHPDSKAFF
J gene: TRBJ1-1
clone size: NA
D gene: NA
V gene: TRBV14